This T cell receptor (beta chain) was documented in a study of T cell responses to AZD1222 COVID-19 vaccine. Findings and caveats of the study: Once two AZD1222 doses were given, Spike-specific TCR breadth and depth went up.

The method was immunoSEQ multiplex PCR; TCRdb's version includes in-frame clones alone and lacks a portion of them. The repertoire has about 140,000 clones, 88% of them found once; the top ten carry over 3%. A word on this clone: Antigen specificity is unknown.

CDR3 size: 13 residues. With 1 base removed from V and 4 bases from J, the gap between germline ends came to 4 bases. Germline CDR1 is MNHEY and CDR2 is SVGAGI. The sequence was obtained from an adult who received the AZD1222 COVID-19 vaccine. The source material was peripheral blood, sampled 28 days after the second AZD1222 dose. The chain couples TRBV6-5 to TRBJ2-2; D gene uncertain. CDR3 amino acids: CASSYWITGELFF. The CDR3 coding sequence is TGTGCCAGCAGTTACTGGATCACCGGGGAGCTGTTTTTT.